The 21 T cell receptor beta chains presented below share a single source sample, sequenced in a study of T cell responses to AZD1222 COVID-19 vaccine (dated by TCRdb to the early 2020s). The time point label on this specimen signifies: about 28 days (+/-7) after the second vaccine dose. The treatment or condition label of this sample denotes: meningococcal conjugate vaccine given as trial control. Libraries were prepared through the immunoSEQ multiplex PCR assay. Imported from immuneACCESS, the table was reduced by TCRdb to in-frame sequences with V and J called. These copies leave out some clones; in studies compared against another copy, an unresolved V gene accounts for under half, and the cause of the remainder is not known. The sample records around 200,000 clones, over 80% of which are singletons. The leading ten clones occupy under 1.1% of the sample. The sequencing used peripheral blood, collected 28 days after the second dose of the MenACWY control vaccine. The receptor set was obtained from an adult who received the MenACWY meningococcal vaccine as a control.

The chain links TRBV6-5 to TRBJ1-1; unclear D gene. Germline V CDR1 and CDR2: MNHEY, SVGAGI. The CDR3 is 12 residues long. Trimming stripped 6 bases from V and 7 bases from J, with 12 bases between. DNA for the CDR3: TGTGCCAGCAGGCTGATAACAGATGAAGCTTTCTTT. Encoded protein: CASRLITDEAFF.

This rearrangement joins TRBV5-4 to TRBJ2-7; TRBD2 aligns across 11 bases. CDR3 length equals 15 residues. Germline trimming cut 3 bases from V and 3 bases from J; bases unmatched to any gene: 5. CDR1 and CDR2 from the germline V gene are SGHNT and YYREEE (reference sequence). The chain's CDR3 is CASSSRLAGIYEQYF. As DNA, the CDR3 is TGTGCCAGCAGCTCCAGACTAGCGGGAATCTACGAGCAGTACTTC.

The genes are TRBV7-2 and TRBJ1-5; no definite D call. This CDR3 spans 13 amino acids. Germline V gene sequence: CDR1 SGHTA, CDR2 FQGNSA. Trimming left V 6 bases short and J 6 bases short, with 12 bases between. In DNA, the CDR3 is TGTGCCAGCAGTAATGAAAGGCGTCAGCCCCAGCATTTT. This gives the protein CASSNERRQPQHF.

This clone was seen a handful of times. The V and J genes are TRBV4-1 and TRBJ2-7; TRBD2 is a possible D gene (6 bases). CDR3 size: 16 residues. Looked up from germline, CDR1 is MGHRA and CDR2 is YSYEKL. Trimming left V 1 base short and J 2 bases short, with 15 bases between. DNA for the CDR3: TGCGCCAGCAGCCAAGTTGCGGGACTCTCACCCTACGAGCAGTACTTC. This gives the protein CASSQVAGLSPYEQYF.

The V call is TRBV4-2, the J call TRBJ2-2; a possible D gene is TRBD2 (5 bases). CDR3 length: 16 amino acids. Trimming stripped 0 bases from V and 3 bases from J, with 11 bases between. Germline V lookup: CDR1 LGHNA, CDR2 YNFKEQ. The CDR3 nucleotides read TGTGCCAGCAGCCAAGATTGGCGGGTTGACACCGGGGAGCTGTTTTTT. The encoded protein is CASSQDWRVDTGELFF.

The rearrangement uses TRBV28 and TRBJ1-6; D is perhaps TRBD1 (5 bases). The CDR3 spans 14 residues. V shed 4 bases and J shed 7 bases, with 11 bases lying between them. Germline values: CDR1 MDHEN, CDR2 SYDVKM. CDR3 sequence: CASSWGRGNSPLHF. The CDR3 DNA is TGTGCCAGCAGTTGGGGACGGGGGAATTCACCCCTCCACTTT.

The chain combines TRBV2 with TRBJ1-5; the match to TRBD1 covers 12 bases. The J segment lost 7 bases and the V segment lost 5 bases, leaving 6 bases of the junction unmatched. The CDR3 is 15 amino acids. Germline V lookup: CDR1 SNHLY, CDR2 FYNNEI. Here the CDR3 reads CASSLGQGAGQPQHF. The CDR3 DNA sequence: TGTGCCAGCAGTCTGGGACAGGGGGCGGGACAGCCCCAGCATTTT.

This chain connects TRBV11-2 to TRBJ2-7, with 9 bases that match TRBD1. Germline V gene data show CDR1 as SGHAT and CDR2 as FQNNGV. This CDR3 contains 15 residues. The ends lost 5 bases at V and 0 bases at J; junction bases unmatched: 5. CDR3 sequence: CASSPRDRASYEQYF. Written as DNA, the CDR3 is TGTGCCAGCAGCCCCCGGGACAGGGCCTCCTACGAGCAGTACTTC.

CDR3 bases: TGTGCCAGCACTCCACTAAGCGGGGCCCCGGATACGCAGTATTTT. It is translated as CASTPLSGAPDTQYF. The rearrangement uses TRBV7-2 and TRBJ2-3; 7 bases match TRBD2. This CDR3 is built from 15 residues. The J segment lost 6 bases and the V segment lost 7 bases, leaving 13 bases of the junction unmatched. Germline CDR1 SGHTA, CDR2 FQGNSA.

The rearrangement links TRBV7-2 to TRBJ2-1; D remains ambiguous. Per germline, CDR1 SGHTA and CDR2 FQGNSA. Trimming pared 2 bases from V and 8 bases from J, leaving 7 bases between. The CDR3 is 12 residues long. Here the CDR3 DNA reads TGTGCCAGCAGCTTATCGATCCATGAGCAGTTCTTC. It codes for CASSLSIHEQFF.

The chain uses TRBV7-9 and TRBJ2-5; 7 bases are shared with TRBD2. Germline CDR1 and CDR2: SEHNR and FQNEAQ (reference sequence). V gave up 4 bases and J gave up 0 bases; unmatched junction bases: 2. The CDR3 has 14 amino acids. DNA of the CDR3: TGTGCCAGCAGCTACCGGGGGGACCAAGAGACCCAGTACTTC. Amino acid sequence: CASSYRGDQETQYF. Drawing the rest from reference TRBV7-9 and TRBJ2-5, the complete variable domain is DTGVSQNPRHKITKRGQNVTFRCDPISEHNRLYWYRQTLGQGPEFLTYFQNEAQLEKSRLLSDRFSAERPKGSFSTLEIQRTEQGDSAMYLCASSYRGDQETQYFGPGTRLLVL.

This sequence joins TRBV27 and TRBJ1-4, with 8 bases fitting TRBD1. V trimming: 5 bases; J trimming: 7 bases; junction bases outside the gene matches: 6. Germline loops: CDR1 MNHEY, CDR2 SMNVEV (reference sequence). The CDR3 is made up of 14 amino acids. The CDR3 loop reads CASSVTGGGEKLFF. As DNA, the CDR3 is TGTGCCAGCAGTGTCACAGGGGGAGGTGAAAAACTGTTTTTT.

This clone came up once. This chain uses TRBV6-6 with TRBJ1-2; 7 nucleotides line up with TRBD1. J lost 4 bases, V lost 5 bases, and 10 bases had no gene match. The CDR3 totals 15 residues. The V gene's germline CDR1 is MNHNY and CDR2 SVGAGI (reference sequence). Here the CDR3 reads CASSPDTKGAYGYTF. CDR3 sequence (DNA): TGTGCCAGCAGTCCCGACACAAAGGGGGCCTATGGCTACACCTTC.

DNA for the CDR3: TGCGCCAGCAGCCAGGCTAGCGGGGGTAAACAAGAGACCCAGTACTTC. Its translation: CASSQASGGKQETQYF. The rearrangement uses TRBV4-1 and TRBJ2-5; 10 bases map to TRBD2. The V gene end was trimmed by 3 bases and the J gene end by 2 bases; junction bases not matched to a gene: 6. Germline values: CDR1 MGHRA, CDR2 YSYEKL. The CDR3 is 16 residues long.

V is TRBV6-2 or TRBV6-3 and J is TRBJ1-1, with unresolved D. Trimming stripped 4 bases from V and 0 bases from J, with 6 bases between. From germline, CDR1 is MNHEY and CDR2 SVGEGT. The CDR3 is made up of 13 amino acids. The CDR3 region is CASSSLMNTEAFF. The CDR3 DNA reads as TGTGCCAGCAGTTCCCTCATGAACACTGAAGCTTTCTTT.

The chain uses TRBV10-3 and TRBJ1-6; D perhaps matches TRBD1 (5 bases). Trimming removed 8 bases at V and 9 bases at J, with 8 bases between. Germline CDR1 ENHRY, CDR2 SYGVKD. This CDR3 is 11 amino acids long. The CDR3 DNA reads as TGTGCCATCGGTCAGGGTTCACCCCTCCACTTT. This encodes CAIGQGSPLHF.

The chain is built from TRBV2 and TRBJ2-3; no clear D. The germline V gene encodes CDR1 SNHLY and CDR2 FYNNEI. With 4 bases removed from V and 3 bases from J, the gap between germline ends came to 14 bases. The CDR3 runs 15 residues. The CDR3: CASSASPSSTDTQYF. CDR3 coding DNA: TGTGCCAGCAGTGCCTCGCCCTCCTCGACAGATACGCAGTATTTT.

The rearrangement links TRBV4-3 to TRBJ2-1, with 12 bases that match TRBD2. The ends lost 4 bases at V and 6 bases at J; junction bases unmatched: 4. From germline, CDR1 is LGHNA and CDR2 YSLEER. The CDR3 contains 15 residues. The CDR3, as DNA: TGCGCCAGCAGCCTAACTAGCGGGGGGTCCAATGAGCAGTTCTTC. Translating gives CASSLTSGGSNEQFF.

V usage is TRBV18 and J usage is TRBJ1-1, with D tentatively TRBD1 (6 bases). This CDR3 comprises 13 residues. V lost 2 bases to trimming and J lost 6 bases, with 10 bases between them. Germline CDR1 reads KGHSH; CDR2 reads LQKENI. The CDR3 DNA is TGTGCCAGCTCACCAGACAGGCCCGCTGAAGCTTTCTTT. Translated, it gives CASSPDRPAEAFF.

Turning to this clone: Other DNA sequences in the same sample also yield this CDR3. The chain has TRBV11-2 and TRBJ1-2; possible D gene TRBD1, 5 bases. Trimming pared 6 bases from V and 8 bases from J, leaving 13 bases between. Germline CDR1 is SGHAT and CDR2 is FQNNGV. CDR3 length: 12 residues. The CDR3 protein is CASSLDRGGYTF. CDR3 coding DNA: TGTGCCAGCAGTCTAGATCGGGGGGGCTACACCTTC.

This clone was observed once. V and J are TRBV7-2 and TRBJ2-7; D possibly corresponds to TRBD2 (5 bases). The germline V and J ends were trimmed by 4 bases and 3 bases, with 7 bases remaining between them. In germline, CDR1 is SGHTA, CDR2 FQGNSA. This CDR3 is 12 amino acids long. CDR3 sequence (DNA): TGTGCCAGCAGCTCGGGGTACTACGAGCAGTACTTC. This encodes CASSSGYYEQYF.